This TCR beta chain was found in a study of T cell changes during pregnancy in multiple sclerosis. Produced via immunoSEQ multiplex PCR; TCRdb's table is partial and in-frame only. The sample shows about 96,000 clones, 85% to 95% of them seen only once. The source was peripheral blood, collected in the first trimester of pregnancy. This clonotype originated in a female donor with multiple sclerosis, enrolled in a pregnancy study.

CDR3 in amino acids: CASSFSDRNYGYTF. For the CDR3, the DNA is TGTGCCAGCAGTTTCTCGGACAGAAACTATGGCTACACCTTC. The rearrangement links TRBV28 to TRBJ1-2; TRBD1 might be the D (6 bases). Trimming removed 3 bases at V and 2 bases at J, with 10 bases between. Looked up from germline, CDR1 is MDHEN and CDR2 is SYDVKM. The length of the CDR3 is 14 residues.